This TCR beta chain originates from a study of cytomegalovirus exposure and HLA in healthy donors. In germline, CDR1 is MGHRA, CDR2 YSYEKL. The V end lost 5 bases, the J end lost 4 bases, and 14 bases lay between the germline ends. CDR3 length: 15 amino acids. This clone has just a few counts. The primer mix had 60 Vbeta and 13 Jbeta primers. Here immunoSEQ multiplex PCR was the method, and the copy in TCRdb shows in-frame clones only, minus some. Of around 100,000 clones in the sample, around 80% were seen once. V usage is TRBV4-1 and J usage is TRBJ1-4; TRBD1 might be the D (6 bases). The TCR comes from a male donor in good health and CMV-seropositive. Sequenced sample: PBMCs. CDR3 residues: CASSFTGLSNEKLFF. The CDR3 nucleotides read TGCGCCAGCAGCTTTACAGGGCTGAGTAATGAAAAACTGTTTTTT.